The rows below give T cell receptor beta chains drawn from one sample of a study of glioma-infiltrating T cells. Via MiXCR, TCRdb re-called the multiplex PCR reads, giving one row per CDR3 protein. The repertoire includes about 410,000 distinct CDR3 sequences, around 45% of them detected once, and around 12% sits in the top ten. Specimen: glioma tissue, nonneoplastic brain tissue, or PBMCs (not recorded which). All receptors come from a human donor with low-grade glioma or glioblastoma, undergoing nonglioma brain surgery, or in good health (not recorded which). Each CDR3 is given with its conserved first and last residue. The D gene is left open where the match is weak. Clone size appears in some rows only: once, few, many, or a class for an expanded clone.

TRBD2 | TRBJ2-2 | TRBV12-3/TRBV12-4 | - | CASSLISLEGGPGLFF | TGTGCCAGCAGTTTAATCAGCCTAGAGGGAGGGCCGGGGCTGTTTTTT
- | TRBJ2-7 | TRBV2 | - | CASSGGTYEQYF | TGTGCCAGCAGCGGAGGAACCTACGAGCAGTACTTC
- | TRBJ1-1 | TRBV2 | - | CASSPNIDFYTEAFF | TGTGCCAGCAGTCCCAACATCGACTTTTACACTGAAGCTTTCTTT
- | TRBJ1-2 | TRBV27 | few | CASSLRGAGYGYTF | TGTGCCAGCAGTTTAAGAGGGGCAGGGTATGGCTACACCTTC
- | TRBJ1-6 | TRBV28 | few | CASSSTGSNSPLHF | TGTGCCAGCAGCTCTACAGGGTCCAATTCACCCCTCCACTTT
- | TRBJ1-5 | TRBV5-4 | - | CASSVQGGGNQPQHF | TGTGCCAGCAGCGTTCAGGGTGGAGGAAATCAGCCCCAGCATTTT
- | TRBJ1-1 | TRBV6-6 | few | CASSYWQLHTEAFF | TGTGCCAGCAGTTACTGGCAGCTCCACACTGAAGCTTTCTTT
TRBD2 | TRBJ2-3 | TRBV6-2/TRBV6-3 | few | CASSYSTWPGTIALAGDTDTQYF | TGTGCCAGCAGTTACTCGACGTGGCCCGGGACAATAGCGTTAGCGGGGGACACAGATACGCAGTATTTT
- | TRBJ1-1 | TRBV28 | - | CASSLVGADTEAFF | TGTGCCAGCAGTTTGGTGGGGGCCGACACTGAAGCTTTCTTT
TRBD1 | TRBJ2-7 | TRBV4-1 | - | CASSRGRGQGSYEQYF | TGCGCCAGCAGCCGAGGTAGAGGACAGGGCTCCTACGAGCAGTACTTC